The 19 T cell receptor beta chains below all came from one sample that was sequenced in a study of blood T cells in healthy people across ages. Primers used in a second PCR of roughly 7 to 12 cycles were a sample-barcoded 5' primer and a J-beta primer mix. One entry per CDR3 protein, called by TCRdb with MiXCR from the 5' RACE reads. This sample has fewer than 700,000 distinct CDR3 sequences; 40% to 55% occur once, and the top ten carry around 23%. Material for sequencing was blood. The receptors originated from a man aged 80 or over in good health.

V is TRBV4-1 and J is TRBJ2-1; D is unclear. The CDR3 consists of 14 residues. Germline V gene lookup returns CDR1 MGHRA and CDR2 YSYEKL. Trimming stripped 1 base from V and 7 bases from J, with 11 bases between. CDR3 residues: CASSQGPASNEQFF. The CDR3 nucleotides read TGCGCCAGCAGCCAAGGTCCCGCCTCGAATGAGCAGTTCTTC.

The CDR3 DNA sequence: TGCAGTGCTAGAGATCGTCGTACTAGCGGTTATACGCAGTATTTT. It is translated as CSARDRRTSGYTQYF. This chain links TRBV20-1 with TRBJ2-3; 8 bases line up with TRBD2. The V segment lost 0 bases and the J segment 7 bases; nucleotides outside the gene matches: 9. Germline V gives CDR1 DFQATT, CDR2 SNEGSKA (reference sequence). CDR3 length equals 15 residues.

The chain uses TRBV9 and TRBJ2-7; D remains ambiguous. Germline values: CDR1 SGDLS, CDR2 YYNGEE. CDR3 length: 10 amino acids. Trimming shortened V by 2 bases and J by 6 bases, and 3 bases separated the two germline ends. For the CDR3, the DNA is TGTGCCAGCAGCGTGGGCGAGCAGTACTTC. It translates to CASSVGEQYF.

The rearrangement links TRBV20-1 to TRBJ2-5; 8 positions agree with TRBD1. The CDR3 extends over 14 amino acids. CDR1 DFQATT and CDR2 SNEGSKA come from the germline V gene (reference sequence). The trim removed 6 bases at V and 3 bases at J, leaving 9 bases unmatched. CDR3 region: CSATSDRGKETQYF. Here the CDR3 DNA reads TGCAGTGCAACCTCCGACAGGGGTAAAGAGACCCAGTACTTC.

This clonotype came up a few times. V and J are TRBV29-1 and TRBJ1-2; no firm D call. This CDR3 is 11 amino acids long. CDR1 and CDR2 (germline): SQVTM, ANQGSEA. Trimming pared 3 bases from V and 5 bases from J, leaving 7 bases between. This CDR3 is CSVDGRYGYTF. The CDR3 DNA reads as TGCAGCGTTGACGGACGGTATGGCTACACCTTC.

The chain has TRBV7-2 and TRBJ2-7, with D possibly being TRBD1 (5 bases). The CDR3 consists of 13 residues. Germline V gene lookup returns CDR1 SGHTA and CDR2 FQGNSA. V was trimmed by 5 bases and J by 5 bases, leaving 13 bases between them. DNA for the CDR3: TGTGCCAGCAGCGTAAGGCAGGGAAACGAGCAGTACTTC. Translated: CASSVRQGNEQYF.

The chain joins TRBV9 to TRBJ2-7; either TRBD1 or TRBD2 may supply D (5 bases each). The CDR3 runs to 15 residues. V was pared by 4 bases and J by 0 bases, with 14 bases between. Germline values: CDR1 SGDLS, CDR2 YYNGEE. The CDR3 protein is CASSPRRDDSYEQYF. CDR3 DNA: TGTGCCAGCAGCCCCCGACGGGACGACTCCTACGAGCAGTACTTC.

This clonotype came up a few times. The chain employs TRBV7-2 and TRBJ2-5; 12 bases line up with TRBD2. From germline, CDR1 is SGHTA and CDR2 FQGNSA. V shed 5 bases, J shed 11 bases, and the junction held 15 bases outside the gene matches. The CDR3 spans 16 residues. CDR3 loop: CASSRPSGRVSREQYF. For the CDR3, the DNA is TGTGCCAGCAGCCGGCCTAGCGGGAGGGTCTCGAGAGAGCAGTACTTC. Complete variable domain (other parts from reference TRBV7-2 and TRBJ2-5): GAGVSQSPSNKVTEKGKDVELRCDPISGHTALYWYRQSLGQGLEFLIYFQGNSAPDKSGLPSDRFSAERTGGSVSTLTIQRTQQEDSAVYLCASSRPSGRVSREQYFGPGTRLLVL.

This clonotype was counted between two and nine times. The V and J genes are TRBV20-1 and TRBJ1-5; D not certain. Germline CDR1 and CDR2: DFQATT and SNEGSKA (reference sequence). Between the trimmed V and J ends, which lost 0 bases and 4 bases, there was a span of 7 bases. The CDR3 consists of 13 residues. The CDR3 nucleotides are TGCAGTGCTAGAGATGGCGGTAATCAGCCCCAGCATTTT. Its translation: CSARDGGNQPQHF.

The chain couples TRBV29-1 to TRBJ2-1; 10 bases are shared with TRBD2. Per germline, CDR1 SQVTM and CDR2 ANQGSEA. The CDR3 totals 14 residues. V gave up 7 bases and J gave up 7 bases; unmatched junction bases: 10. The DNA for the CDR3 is TGCAGCGGGGAAGCGGGGGGGTGGAGTAATGAGCAGTTCTTC. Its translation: CSGEAGGWSNEQFF.

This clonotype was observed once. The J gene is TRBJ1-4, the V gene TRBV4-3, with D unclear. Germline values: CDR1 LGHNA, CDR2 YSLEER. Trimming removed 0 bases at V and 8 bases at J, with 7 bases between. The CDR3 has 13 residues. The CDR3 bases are TGCGCCAGCAGCCAAGAGAGGGAAGAAAAACTGTTTTTT. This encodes CASSQEREEKLFF.

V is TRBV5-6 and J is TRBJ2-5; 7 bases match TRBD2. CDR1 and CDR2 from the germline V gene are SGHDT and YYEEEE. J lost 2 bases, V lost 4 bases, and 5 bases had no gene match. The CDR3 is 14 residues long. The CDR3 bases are TGTGCCAGCAGCCGAGGGAGGGTTCAAGAGACCCAGTACTTC. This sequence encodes CASSRGRVQETQYF.

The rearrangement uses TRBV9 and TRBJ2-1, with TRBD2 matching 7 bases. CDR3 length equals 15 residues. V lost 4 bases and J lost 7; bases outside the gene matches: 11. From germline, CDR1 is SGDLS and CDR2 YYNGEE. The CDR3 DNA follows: TGTGCCAGCAGCCGAGGGCTAGCGGTAGGAAATGAGCAGTTCTTC. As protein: CASSRGLAVGNEQFF.

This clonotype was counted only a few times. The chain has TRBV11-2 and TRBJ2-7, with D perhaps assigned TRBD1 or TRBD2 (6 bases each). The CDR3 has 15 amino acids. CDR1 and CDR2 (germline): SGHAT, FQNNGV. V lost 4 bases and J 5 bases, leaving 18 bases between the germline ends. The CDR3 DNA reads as TGTGCCAGCAGCTCTTTTAGGGGGGTCGAGGACGAGCAGTACTTC. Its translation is CASSSFRGVEDEQYF.

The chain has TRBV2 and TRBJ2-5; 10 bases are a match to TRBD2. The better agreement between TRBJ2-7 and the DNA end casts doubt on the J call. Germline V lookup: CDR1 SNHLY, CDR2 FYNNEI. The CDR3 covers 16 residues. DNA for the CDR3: TGTGCCAGCAGTGAAGTAGGGCTAGCGGGAGCCTACGAGCAGTACTTC. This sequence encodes CASSEVGLAGAYEQYF.

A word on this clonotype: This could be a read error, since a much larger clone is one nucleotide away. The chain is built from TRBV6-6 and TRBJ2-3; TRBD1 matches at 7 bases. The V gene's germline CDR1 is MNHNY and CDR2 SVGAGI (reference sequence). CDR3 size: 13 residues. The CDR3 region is CASRRQGTGTQYF. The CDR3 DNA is TGTGCCAGCAGGAGACAGGGCACAGGTACGCAGTATTTT.

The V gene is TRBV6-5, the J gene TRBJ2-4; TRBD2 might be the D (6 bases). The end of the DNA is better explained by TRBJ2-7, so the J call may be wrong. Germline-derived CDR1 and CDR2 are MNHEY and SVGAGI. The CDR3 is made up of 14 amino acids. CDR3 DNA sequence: TGTGCCAGCAGAGACGAGAGCGGGTCTTACGAGCAGTACTTC. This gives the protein CASRDESGSYEQYF.

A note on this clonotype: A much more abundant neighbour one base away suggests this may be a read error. The CDR3 DNA reads TGTGCCAGCAGAGACCGACAGAGATGCACAGATACGCAGTATTTT. Its translation is CASRDRQRCTDTQYF. V and J are TRBV6-6 and TRBJ2-3; tentatively, D is TRBD1 (5 bases). The V gene's germline CDR1 is MNHNY and CDR2 SVGAGI (reference sequence). V shed 6 bases and J shed 1 base, with 14 bases lying between them. CDR3 length equals 15 residues.

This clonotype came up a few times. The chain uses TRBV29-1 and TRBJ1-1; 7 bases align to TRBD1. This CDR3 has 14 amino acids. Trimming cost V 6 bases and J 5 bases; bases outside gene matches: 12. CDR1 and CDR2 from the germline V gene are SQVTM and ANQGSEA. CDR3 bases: TGCAGCGTCCGAACAGGGGTAGGCGGGACTGAAGCTTTCTTT. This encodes CSVRTGVGGTEAFF.